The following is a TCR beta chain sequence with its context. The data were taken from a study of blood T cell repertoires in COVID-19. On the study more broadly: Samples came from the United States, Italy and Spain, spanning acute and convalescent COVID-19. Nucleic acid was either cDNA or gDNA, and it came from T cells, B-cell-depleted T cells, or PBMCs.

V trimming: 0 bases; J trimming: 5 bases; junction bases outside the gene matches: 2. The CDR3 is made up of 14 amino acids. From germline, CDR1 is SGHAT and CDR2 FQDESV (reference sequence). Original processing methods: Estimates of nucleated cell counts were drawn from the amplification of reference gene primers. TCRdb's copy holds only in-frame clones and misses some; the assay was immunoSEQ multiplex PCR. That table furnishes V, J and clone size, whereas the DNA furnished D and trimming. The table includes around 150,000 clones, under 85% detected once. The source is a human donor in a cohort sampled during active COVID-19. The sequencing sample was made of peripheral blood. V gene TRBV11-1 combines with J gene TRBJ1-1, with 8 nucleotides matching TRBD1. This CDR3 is CASSLAQGATEAFF. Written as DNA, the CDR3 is TGTGCCAGCAGCTTAGCTCAGGGGGCGACTGAAGCTTTCTTT.